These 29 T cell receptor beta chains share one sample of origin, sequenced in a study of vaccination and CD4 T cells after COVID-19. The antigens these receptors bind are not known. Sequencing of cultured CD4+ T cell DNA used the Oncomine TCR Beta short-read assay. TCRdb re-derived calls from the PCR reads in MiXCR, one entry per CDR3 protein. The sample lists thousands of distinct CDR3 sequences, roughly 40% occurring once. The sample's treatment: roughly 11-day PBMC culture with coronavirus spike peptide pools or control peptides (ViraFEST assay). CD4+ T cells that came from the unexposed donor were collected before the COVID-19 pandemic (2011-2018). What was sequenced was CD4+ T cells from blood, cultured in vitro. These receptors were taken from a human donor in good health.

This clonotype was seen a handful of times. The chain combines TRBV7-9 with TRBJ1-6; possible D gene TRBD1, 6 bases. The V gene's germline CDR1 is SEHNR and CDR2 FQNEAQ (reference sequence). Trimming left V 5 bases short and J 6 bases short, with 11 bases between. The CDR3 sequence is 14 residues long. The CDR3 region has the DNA TGTGCCAGCAGCCAGGACAGCTTTAATTCACCCCTCCACTTT. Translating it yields CASSQDSFNSPLHF.

CDR3 in DNA: TGTGCCAGCGGACAAACAGGGTGGGGCTCCTACAATGAGCAGTTCTTC. It is translated as CASGQTGWGSYNEQFF. The V call is TRBV28, the J call TRBJ2-1; TRBD1 might be the D (6 bases). The CDR3 length is 16 residues. Per germline, CDR1 MDHEN and CDR2 SYDVKM. Trimming cost V 8 bases and J 0 bases, with 17 bases left between them.

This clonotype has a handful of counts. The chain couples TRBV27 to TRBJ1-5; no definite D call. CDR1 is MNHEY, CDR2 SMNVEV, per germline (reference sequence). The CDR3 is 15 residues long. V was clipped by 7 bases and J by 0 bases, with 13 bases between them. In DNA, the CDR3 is TGTGCCAGCACACCCGAGGGCTATAGCAATCAGCCCCAGCATTTT. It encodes CASTPEGYSNQPQHF.

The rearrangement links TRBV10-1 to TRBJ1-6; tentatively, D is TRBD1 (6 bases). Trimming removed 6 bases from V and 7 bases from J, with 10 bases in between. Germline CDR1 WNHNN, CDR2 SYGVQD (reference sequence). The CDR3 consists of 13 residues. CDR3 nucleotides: TGCGCCAGCAGCGAACAGGGAAATTCACCCCTCCACTTT. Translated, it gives CASSEQGNSPLHF.

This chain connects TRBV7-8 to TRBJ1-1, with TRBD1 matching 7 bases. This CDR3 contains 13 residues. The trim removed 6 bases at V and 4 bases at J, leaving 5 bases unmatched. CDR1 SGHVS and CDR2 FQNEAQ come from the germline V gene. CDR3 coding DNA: TGTGCCAGCAGGCCAGGGGGGACCACTGAAGCTTTCTTT. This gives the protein CASRPGGTTEAFF.

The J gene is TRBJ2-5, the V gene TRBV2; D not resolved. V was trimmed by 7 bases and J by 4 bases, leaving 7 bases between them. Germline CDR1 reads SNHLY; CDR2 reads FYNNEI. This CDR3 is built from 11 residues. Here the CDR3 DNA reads TGTGCCAGCATGCGGTTAGAGACCCAGTACTTC. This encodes CASMRLETQYF.

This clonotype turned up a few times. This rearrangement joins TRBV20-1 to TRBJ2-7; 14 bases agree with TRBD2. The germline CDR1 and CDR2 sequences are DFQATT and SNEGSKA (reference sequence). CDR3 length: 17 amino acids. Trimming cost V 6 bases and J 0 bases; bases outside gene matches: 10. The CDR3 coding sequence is TGCAGTGCGTCTCCGGGACTAGCGGGGGCTAACTCCTACGAGCAGTACTTC. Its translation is CSASPGLAGANSYEQYF.

The CDR3 coding sequence is TGCAGTGCCAGTAGGTATAATTCACCCCTCCACTTT. Protein product: CSASRYNSPLHF. V and J are TRBV20-1 and TRBJ1-6; D uncertain. This CDR3 is built from 12 residues. Germline loops: CDR1 DFQATT, CDR2 SNEGSKA (reference sequence). V lost 6 bases to trimming and J lost 4 bases, with 7 bases between them.

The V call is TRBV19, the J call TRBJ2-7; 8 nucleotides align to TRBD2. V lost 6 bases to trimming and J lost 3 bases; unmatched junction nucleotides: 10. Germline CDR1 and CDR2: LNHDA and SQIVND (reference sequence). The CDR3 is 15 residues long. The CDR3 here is CASSPGGGMHYEQYF. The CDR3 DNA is TGTGCCAGTAGCCCCGGGGGGGGGATGCACTACGAGCAGTACTTC.

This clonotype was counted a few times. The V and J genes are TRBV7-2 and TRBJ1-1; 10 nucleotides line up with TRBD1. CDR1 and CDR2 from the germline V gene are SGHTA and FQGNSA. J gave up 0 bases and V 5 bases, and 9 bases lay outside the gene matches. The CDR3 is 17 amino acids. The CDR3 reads CASSPGTGVILNTEAFF. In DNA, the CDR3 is TGTGCCAGCAGCCCTGGGACAGGGGTAATTTTGAACACTGAAGCTTTCTTT.

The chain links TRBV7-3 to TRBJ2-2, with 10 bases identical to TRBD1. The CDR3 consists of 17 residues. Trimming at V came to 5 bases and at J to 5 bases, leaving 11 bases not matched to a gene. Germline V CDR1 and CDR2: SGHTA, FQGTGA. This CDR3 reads CASSPMGTGVPTGELFF. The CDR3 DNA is TGTGCCAGCAGCCCTATGGGGACAGGGGTCCCAACCGGGGAGCTGTTTTTT.

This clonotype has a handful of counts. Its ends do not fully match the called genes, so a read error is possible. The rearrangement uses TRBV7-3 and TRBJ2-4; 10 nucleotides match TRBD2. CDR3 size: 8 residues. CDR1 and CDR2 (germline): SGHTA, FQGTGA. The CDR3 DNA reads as TGTGCCAGACTAGCGGGGCGCTTC. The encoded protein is CARLAGRF.

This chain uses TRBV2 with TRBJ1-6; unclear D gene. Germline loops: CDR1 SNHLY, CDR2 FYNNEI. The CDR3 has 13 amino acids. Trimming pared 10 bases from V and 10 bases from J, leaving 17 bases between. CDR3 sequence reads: CAIGREGESPLHF. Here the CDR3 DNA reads TGTGCCATAGGGAGGGAGGGTGAATCACCCCTCCACTTT.

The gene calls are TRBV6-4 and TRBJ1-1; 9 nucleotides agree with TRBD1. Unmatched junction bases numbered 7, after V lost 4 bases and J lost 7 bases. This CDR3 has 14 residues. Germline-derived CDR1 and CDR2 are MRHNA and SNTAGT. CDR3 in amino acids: CASSGTPGQGEAFF. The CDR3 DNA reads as TGTGCCAGCAGTGGCACGCCGGGACAGGGTGAAGCTTTCTTT.

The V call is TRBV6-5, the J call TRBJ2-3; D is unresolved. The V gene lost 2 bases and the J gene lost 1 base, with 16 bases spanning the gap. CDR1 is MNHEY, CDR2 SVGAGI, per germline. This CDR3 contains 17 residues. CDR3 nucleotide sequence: TGTGCCAGCAGTTACAGTGCCGTCGGAATTGGCACAGATACGCAGTATTTT. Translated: CASSYSAVGIGTDTQYF.

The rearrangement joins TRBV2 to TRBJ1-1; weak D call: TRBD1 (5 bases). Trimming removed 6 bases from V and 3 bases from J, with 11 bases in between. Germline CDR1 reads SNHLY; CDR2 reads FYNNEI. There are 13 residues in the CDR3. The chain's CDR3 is CASRGTGYTEAFF. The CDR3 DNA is TGTGCCAGCAGAGGGACGGGCTACACTGAAGCTTTCTTT.

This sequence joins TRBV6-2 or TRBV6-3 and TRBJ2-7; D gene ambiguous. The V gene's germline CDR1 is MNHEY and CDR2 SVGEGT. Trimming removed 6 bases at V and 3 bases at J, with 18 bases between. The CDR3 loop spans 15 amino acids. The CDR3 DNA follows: TGTGCCAGCAGCGTGGACGCCCGTTGGAACTACGAGCAGTACTTC. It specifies CASSVDARWNYEQYF.

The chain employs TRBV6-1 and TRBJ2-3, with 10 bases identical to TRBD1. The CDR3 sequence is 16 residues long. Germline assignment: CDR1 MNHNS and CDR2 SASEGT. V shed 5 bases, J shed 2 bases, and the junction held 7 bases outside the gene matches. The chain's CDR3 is CASSQTGGVYTDTQYF. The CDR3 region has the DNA TGTGCCAGCAGTCAGACAGGGGGCGTATACACAGATACGCAGTATTTT.

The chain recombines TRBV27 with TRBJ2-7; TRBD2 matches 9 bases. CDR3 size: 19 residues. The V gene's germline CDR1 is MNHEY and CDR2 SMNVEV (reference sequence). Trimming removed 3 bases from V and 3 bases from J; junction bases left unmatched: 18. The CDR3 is CASSFPRFVSSGIIYEQYF. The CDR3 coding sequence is TGTGCCAGCAGTTTCCCCCGATTCGTATCTAGCGGGATTATCTACGAGCAGTACTTC.

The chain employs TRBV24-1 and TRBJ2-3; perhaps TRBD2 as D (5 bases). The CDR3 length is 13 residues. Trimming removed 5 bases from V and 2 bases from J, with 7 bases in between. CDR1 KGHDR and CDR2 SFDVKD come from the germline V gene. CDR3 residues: CATSVEDTDTQYF. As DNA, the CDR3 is TGTGCCACCAGTGTGGAGGACACAGATACGCAGTATTTT.

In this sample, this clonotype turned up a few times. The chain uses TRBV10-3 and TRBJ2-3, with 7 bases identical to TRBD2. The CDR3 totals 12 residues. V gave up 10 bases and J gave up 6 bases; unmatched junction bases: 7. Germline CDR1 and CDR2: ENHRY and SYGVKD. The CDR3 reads CATLGGVDTQYF. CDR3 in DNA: TGTGCCACCCTGGGAGGGGTGGATACGCAGTATTTT.

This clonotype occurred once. The CDR3 here is CASGRESSYNSPLHF. CDR3 bases: TGTGCCAGCGGGAGGGAGAGCTCCTATAATTCACCCCTCCACTTT. This chain connects TRBV2 to TRBJ1-6; D unresolved. CDR3 length equals 15 residues. Germline lookup yields CDR1 SNHLY and CDR2 FYNNEI. The germline V and J ends were trimmed by 8 bases and 0 bases, with 11 bases remaining between them.

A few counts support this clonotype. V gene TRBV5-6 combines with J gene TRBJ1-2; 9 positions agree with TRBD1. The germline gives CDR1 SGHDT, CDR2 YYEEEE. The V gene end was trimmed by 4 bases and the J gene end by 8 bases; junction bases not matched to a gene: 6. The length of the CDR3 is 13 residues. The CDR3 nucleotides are TGTGCCAGCAGCACGGGACAGGGTCGAGGCTACACCTTC. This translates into CASSTGQGRGYTF. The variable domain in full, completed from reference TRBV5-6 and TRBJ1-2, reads DAGVTQSPTHLIKTRGQQVTLRCSPKSGHDTVSWYQQALGQGPQFIFQYYEEEERQRGNFPDRFSGHQFPNYSSELNVNALLLGDSALYLCASSTGQGRGYTFGSGTRLTVV.

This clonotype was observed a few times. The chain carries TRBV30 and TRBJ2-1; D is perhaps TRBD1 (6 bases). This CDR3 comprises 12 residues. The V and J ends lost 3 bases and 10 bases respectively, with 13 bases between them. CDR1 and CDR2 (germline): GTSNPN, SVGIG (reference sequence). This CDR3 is CAWSRGPREQFF. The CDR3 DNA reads TGTGCCTGGAGCAGGGGCCCGCGAGAGCAGTTCTTC.

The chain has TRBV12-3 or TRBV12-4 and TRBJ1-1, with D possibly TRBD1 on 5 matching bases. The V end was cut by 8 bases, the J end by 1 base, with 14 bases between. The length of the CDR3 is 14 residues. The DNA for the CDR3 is TGTGCCAGCTCTGGGGGAGGGTCGAACACTGAAGCTTTCTTT. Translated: CASSGGGSNTEAFF.

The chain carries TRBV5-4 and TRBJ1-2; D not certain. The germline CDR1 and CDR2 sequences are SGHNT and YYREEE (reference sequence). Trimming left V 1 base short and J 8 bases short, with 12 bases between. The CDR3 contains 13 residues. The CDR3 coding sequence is TGTGCCAGCAGCTTGTCCGGAAATGGAGGCTACACCTTC. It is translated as CASSLSGNGGYTF.

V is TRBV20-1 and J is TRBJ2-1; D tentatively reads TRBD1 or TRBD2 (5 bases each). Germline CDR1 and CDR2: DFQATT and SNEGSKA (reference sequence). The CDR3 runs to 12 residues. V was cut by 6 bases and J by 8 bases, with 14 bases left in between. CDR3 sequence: CSARDRRDEQFF. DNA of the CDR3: TGCAGTGCCCGGGACCGTCGGGATGAGCAGTTCTTC.

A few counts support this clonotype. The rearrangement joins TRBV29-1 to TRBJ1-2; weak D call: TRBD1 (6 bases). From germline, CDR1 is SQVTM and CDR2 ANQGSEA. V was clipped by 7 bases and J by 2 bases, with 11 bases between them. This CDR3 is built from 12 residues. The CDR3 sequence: CSAYGQNYGYTF. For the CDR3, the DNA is TGCAGCGCCTACGGACAGAACTATGGCTACACCTTC.

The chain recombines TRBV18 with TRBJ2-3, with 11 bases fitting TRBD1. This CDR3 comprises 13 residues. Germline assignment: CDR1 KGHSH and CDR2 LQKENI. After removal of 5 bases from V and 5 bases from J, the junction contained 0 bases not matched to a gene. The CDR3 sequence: CASSGTGGDTQYF. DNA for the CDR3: TGTGCCAGCTCAGGGACAGGGGGAGATACGCAGTATTTT. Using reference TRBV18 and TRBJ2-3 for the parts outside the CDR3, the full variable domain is NAGVMQNPRHLVRRRGQEARLRCSPMKGHSHVYWYRQLPEEGLKFMVYLQKENIIDESGMPKERFSAEFPKEGPSILRIQQVVRGDSAAYFCASSGTGGDTQYFGPGTRLTVL.